The rows below give T cell receptor beta chains drawn from one sample of a study of T cell changes during pregnancy in multiple sclerosis. Sequencing was performed with immunoSEQ multiplex PCR; in TCRdb, only in-frame clones are kept and a portion is missing. In the table there are around 48,000 clones, roughly 90% of which are singletons. The material sequenced was CD8+ T cells from peripheral blood mononuclear cells, taken before pregnancy. The receptor set was obtained from a female donor with multiple sclerosis, enrolled in a pregnancy study. Each CDR3 is given with its conserved first and last residue. Each record gives: clone size, D gene, V gene, J gene, CDR3 DNA, CDR3 protein. The D gene is left open where the match is weak. Size values are once, few and many counts, or a class for expanded clones, and some rows have none.

>NA|TRBD1|TRBV13|TRBJ1-4
TGTGCCAGCAGCTTCGCCGGACAGGGGTCTGAAAAACTGTTTTTT
CASSFAGQGSEKLFF
>NA|TRBD1|TRBV6-4|TRBJ1-1
TGTGCCAGCAGTGAGACAGGGGGCGGTAACACTGAAGCTTTCTTT
CASSETGGGNTEAFF
>NA|TRBD2|TRBV4-3|TRBJ2-3
TGCGCCAGCAGCCACGTAGCGGGGGGGCCACCAGATACGCAGTATTTT
CASSHVAGGPPDTQYF
>NA|TRBD1|TRBV2|TRBJ2-7
TGTGCCAGCATTGTGGGACAGTCATACGAGCAGTACTTC
CASIVGQSYEQYF
>NA|TRBD1|TRBV6-5|TRBJ2-7
TGTGCCAGCAGCCTTGGGACAGGGGGCTACGAGCAGTACTTC
CASSLGTGGYEQYF
>NA|NA|TRBV30|TRBJ1-2
TGTGCCTGGAGTAGGCCAGGGAACTATGGCTACACCTTC
CAWSRPGNYGYTF
>NA|NA|TRBV6-5|TRBJ2-7
TGTGCCAGCAGGAAGGGACAAACCTACGAGCAGTACTTC
CASRKGQTYEQYF
>NA|NA|TRBV13|TRBJ2-3
TGTGCCAGCAATCCCCGCATCCGGGGTCACACAGATACGCAGTATTTT
CASNPRIRGHTDTQYF
>NA|NA|TRBV4-1|TRBJ2-7
TGCGCCAGCAGCGTATTTCGCAGCTACGAGCAGTACTTC
CASSVFRSYEQYF
>NA|NA|TRBV7-9|TRBJ1-2
TGTGCCAGCAGCAGACGACGGAGCCGCTACACCTTC
CASSRRRSRYTF
>NA|TRBD2|TRBV6-1|TRBJ2-7
TGTGCCAGCGGGGAGGGGAAATACTACGAGCAGTACTTC
CASGEGKYYEQYF
>NA|TRBD1|TRBV7-9|TRBJ1-1
TGTGCCAGCAGCCCGAAGACAGGGTGGAGGACTGAAGCTTTCTTT
CASSPKTGWRTEAFF
>NA|TRBD2|TRBV7-6|TRBJ2-7
TGTGCCAGCAGCGGAAAGGGAGGGGACGAGCAGTACTTC
CASSGKGGDEQYF
>NA|NA|TRBV7-3|TRBJ2-2
TGTGCCAGCAGCCCCTACCTTAGCGAGTGGGGGGAGCTGTTTTTT
CASSPYLSEWGELFF
>NA|TRBD1|TRBV4-3|TRBJ1-1
TGCGCCAGCAGCCAAACCTGGGACAGGGCGGGCACTGAAGCTTTCTTT
CASSQTWDRAGTEAFF
>NA|TRBD2|TRBV9|TRBJ2-7
TGTGCCAGCAGCGTAGAGGGCGGGGGGGCCTCCTACGAGCAGTACTTC
CASSVEGGGASYEQYF
>NA|NA|TRBV6-1|TRBJ1-2
TGTGCCAGCAGTGAGTCCGGGGGCTACACCTTC
CASSESGGYTF
>NA|NA|TRBV2|TRBJ1-1
TGTGCCAGCAGTGAGCCCCGGGGAGGCGGGAACACTGAAGCTTTCTTT
CASSEPRGGGNTEAFF
>NA|NA|TRBV6-1|TRBJ1-2
TGTGCCAGCAGACAGGACAACTATGGCTACACCTTC
CASRQDNYGYTF
>NA|TRBD2|TRBV4-2|TRBJ2-3
TGTGCCAGCAGCCAAGAGCTACTAGCGGGGGCCACAGATACGCAGTATTTT
CASSQELLAGATDTQYF
>NA|TRBD1|TRBV9|TRBJ1-2
TGTGCCAGCAGCCCCGGGACCTCAGGGGGCGTCCTCTATGGCTACACCTTC
CASSPGTSGGVLYGYTF
>NA|TRBD1|TRBV2|TRBJ1-1
TGTGCCAGCAGTGAAGGTGGACAGGGGGTGGCAGACACTGAAGCTTTCTTT
CASSEGGQGVADTEAFF
>NA|NA|TRBV9|TRBJ1-1
TGTGCCAGCAGCGTAGGCAGGGGACCCACTGAAGCTTTCTTT
CASSVGRGPTEAFF
>once|NA|TRBV19|TRBJ1-4
TGTGCCAGTAAAAGTTTCGGGGGAGTGGGTGAAAAACTGTTTTTT
CASKSFGGVGEKLFF
>NA|TRBD2|TRBV7-2|TRBJ2-3
TGTGCCAGCAGCTTAAGGTTTAGCGGGGGATTCACAGATACGCAGTATTTT
CASSLRFSGGFTDTQYF
>NA|TRBD1|TRBV7-9|TRBJ1-5
TGTGCCAGCGGAACAGGGGGGGGTTTTCAGCCCCAGCATTTT
CASGTGGGFQPQHF
>many|NA|TRBV11-2|TRBJ2-1
TGTGCCAGCAGCTTCACGGATGAGCAGTTCTTC
CASSFTDEQFF
>NA|TRBD1|TRBV7-8|TRBJ2-2
TGTGCCAGCAGCCCCGTAGGGACAGTAAACACCGGGGAGCTGTTTTTT
CASSPVGTVNTGELFF
>NA|NA|TRBV6-5|TRBJ2-1
TGTGCCAGCAGTTACCGGGGAACTAAGGAACACAATGAGCAGTTCTTC
CASSYRGTKEHNEQFF
>NA|NA|TRBV19|TRBJ1-1
TGTGCCAGTAGTATAGTCCAGGCCACTGAAGCTTTCTTT
CASSIVQATEAFF
>medium-sized|TRBD2|TRBV6-4|TRBJ2-3
TGTGCCAGCTCCCTAGCGGGGGGGGAGTCAGATACGCAGTATTTT
CASSLAGGESDTQYF
>NA|TRBD1|TRBV9|TRBJ2-1
TGTGCCAGCAGCGGCCCGAGAGACAGGGGACTTCATGAGCAGTTCTTC
CASSGPRDRGLHEQFF
>NA|NA|TRBV7-3|TRBJ2-7
TGTGCCAGCAGCTTAGGCGGGGACAGTTCCTACGAGCAGTACTTC
CASSLGGDSSYEQYF
>few|NA|TRBV19|TRBJ1-3
TGTGCCAGTACCCCAAATGGAAACACCATATATTTT
CASTPNGNTIYF
>once|TRBD1|TRBV7-9|TRBJ1-2
TGTGCCAGCAGCCCAACAGGGGCGCGTGGCTACACCTTC
CASSPTGARGYTF
>once|TRBD2|TRBV19|TRBJ2-1
TGTGCCAGTAGCAGGACTAGCGGGGGTATCAATGAGCAGTTCTTC
CASSRTSGGINEQFF
>once|TRBD2|TRBV27|TRBJ2-3
TGTGCCAGCAGTTTCGGGGGGGGTTTATCCCAGTCCGGTACGCAGTATTTT
CASSFGGGLSQSGTQYF
>few|NA|TRBV4-1|TRBJ1-1
TGCGCCAGCAGCCAAGATGGGCAGGGGGCTTTCTTT
CASSQDGQGAFF
>once|NA|TRBV5-6|TRBJ1-1
TGTGCCAGCAGCTTGGGTAGCACTGAAGCTTTCTTT
CASSLGSTEAFF
>NA|TRBD2|TRBV25-1|TRBJ2-7
TGTGCCAGCAGTGAATATTTCCTAGCGGGGGGGCGCGAGCAGTACTTC
CASSEYFLAGGREQYF
>NA|TRBD1|TRBV6-5|TRBJ2-5
TGTGCCAGCAGCCCAGGGGGAGAGACCCAGTACTTC
CASSPGGETQYF
>NA|NA|TRBV6-6|TRBJ1-1
TGTGCCAGCACCCGCCAGGAGAACACTGAAGCTTTCTTT
CASTRQENTEAFF
>NA|NA|TRBV6-1|TRBJ1-2
TGTGCCAGCGACAGGAACTATGGCTACACCTTC
CASDRNYGYTF
>NA|NA|TRBV6-5|TRBJ1-1
TGTGCCAGCAGTCCCGGACAGCCGCTTGAAGCTTTCTTT
CASSPGQPLEAFF
>NA|TRBD1|TRBV19|TRBJ1-2
TGTGCCAGTAGTATCGGACAGGGGAAGTTTCTTGTTGGCTACACCTTC
CASSIGQGKFLVGYTF
>once|NA|TRBV5-5|TRBJ2-1
TGTGCCAGCAGCTTGGCTGCGGGTGACATGCAGTTCTTC
CASSLAAGDMQFF
>NA|NA|TRBV7-9|TRBJ1-5
TGTGCCAGCAGCCCTTCCGGGGGGAATCAGCCCCAGCATTTT
CASSPSGGNQPQHF
>NA|TRBD1|TRBV10-3|TRBJ1-2
TGTGCCATCAACCCGGGGACAGACCGTGCGGGGGGCTATTATGGCTACACCTTC
CAINPGTDRAGGYYGYTF
>NA|NA|TRBV27|TRBJ1-1
TGTGCCAGCAGAACACAGGGTCAGCACACTGAAGCTTTCTTT
CASRTQGQHTEAFF
>NA|NA|TRBV6-5|TRBJ1-3
TGTGCCAGCACCCAGGGGACGTTTGGAAACACCATATATTTT
CASTQGTFGNTIYF
>NA|NA|TRBV4-3|TRBJ2-7
TGCGCCAGCAGCCAAGTGCACAGCACCTACGAGCAGTACTTC
CASSQVHSTYEQYF
>NA|NA|TRBV2|TRBJ1-2
TGTGCCAGCAGGGCGGGCTACGGCCGGGGCTACACCTTC
CASRAGYGRGYTF
>NA|TRBD1|TRBV29-1|TRBJ2-1
TGCAGCGTTGAAGGGGTCAGGGGGCCCATGTTCTACAATGAGCAGTTCTTC
CSVEGVRGPMFYNEQFF